The 13 T cell receptor beta chains below come from one sample, sequenced in a study of T cells in Graves' hyperthyroidism and ophthalmopathy. Amplification of TCR beta CDR3 regions used RNA as the template. The HTBI set primed first-round TCR CDR3 RT-PCR. Each CDR3 protein is one row after TCRdb ran MiXCR on the multiplex PCR reads. The table lists 500,000 to 750,000 distinct CDR3 sequences, more than 15% of them singletons. Sequencing was done on a sample of blood. These TCRs come from a woman aged 25 to 39 with Graves' hyperthyroidism.

Note on this clonotype: A much bigger clone sits one base away, suggesting this may be a read error. The gene calls are TRBV6-2 or TRBV6-3 and TRBJ2-7; 7 nucleotides line up with TRBD2. The end of the DNA aligns better with TRBJ2-1, so the J call may be wrong. Germline CDR1 MNHEY, CDR2 SVGEGT. There are 14 residues in the CDR3. The CDR3 nucleotides read TGTGCCAGCAATGTGGGAGGGCCCCTCTACGAGCAGTTCTTC. Translated, it gives CASNVGGPLYEQFF.

This clonotype occurred many times. The genes are TRBV20-1 and TRBJ1-5; 7 bases agree with TRBD1. The CDR3 runs 14 residues. Trimming cost V 6 bases and J 3 bases; bases outside gene matches: 8. The V gene's germline CDR1 is DFQATT and CDR2 SNEGSKA (reference sequence). This CDR3 reads CSAIDRAYNQPQHF. Here the CDR3 DNA reads TGCAGTGCCATTGACAGGGCATACAATCAGCCCCAGCATTTT.

In this sample, this clonotype turned up many times. The rearrangement joins TRBV28 to TRBJ2-5; 10 nucleotides agree with TRBD2. The germline V gene encodes CDR1 MDHEN and CDR2 SYDVKM. The V segment lost 4 bases and the J segment 3 bases; nucleotides outside the gene matches: 8. CDR3 length: 16 residues. The CDR3 here is CASSSPSGSVEETQYF. CDR3 in DNA: TGTGCCAGCAGTTCGCCTAGCGGGAGCGTAGAAGAGACCCAGTACTTC.

This chain uses TRBV28 with TRBJ1-3; the D gene is possibly TRBD1 (6 bases). Germline CDR1 is MDHEN and CDR2 is SYDVKM. The length of the CDR3 is 16 residues. Trimming removed 3 bases at V and 2 bases at J, with 14 bases between. The CDR3 region has the DNA TGTGCCAGCAGTTTCCTACAGGGAGTTGCTGGAAACACCATATATTTT. It is translated as CASSFLQGVAGNTIYF.

In this sample, this clonotype turned up many times. The V call is TRBV5-1, the J call TRBJ2-3; D might be TRBD2 (5 bases). The ends were cut back, 0 bases at V and 4 bases at J, with 12 bases in the middle. From germline, CDR1 is SGHRS and CDR2 YFSETQ. The CDR3 totals 15 residues. This CDR3 reads CASSLGLARSDTQYF. CDR3 bases: TGCGCCAGCAGCTTGGGTCTAGCTAGGTCAGATACGCAGTATTTT.

This clonotype was seen ten or more times. The chain employs TRBV3-1 and TRBJ1-5; a possible D gene is TRBD1 (6 bases). Trimming took 1 base from V and 6 from J, leaving 10 bases between them. Looked up from germline, CDR1 is LGHDT and CDR2 is YNNKEL (reference sequence). This CDR3 contains 14 residues. The CDR3 bases are TGTGCCAGCAGCCAAGGGTGGGGGCCTCAGCCCCAGCATTTT. It codes for CASSQGWGPQPQHF.

This clonotype came up many times. V is TRBV11-2 and J is TRBJ2-5; D ambiguous. V shed 1 base and J shed 7 bases, with 4 bases lying between them. There are 11 residues in the CDR3. Per the germline V gene, CDR1 is SGHAT and CDR2 is FQNNGV. CDR3 nucleotides: TGTGCCAGCAGCTTAGGGGGGACCCAGTACTTC. As protein: CASSLGGTQYF. Full variable domain (outside the CDR3, taken from reference TRBV11-2 and TRBJ2-5): EAGVAQSPRYKIIEKRQSVAFWCNPISGHATLYWYQQILGQGPKLLIQFQNNGVVDDSQLPKDRFSAERLKGVDSTLKIQPAKLEDSAVYLCASSLGGTQYFGPGTRLLVL.

The sample holds a few counts of this clonotype. J is TRBJ2-7 and V is TRBV19; 11 positions agree with TRBD2. Trimming at V came to 5 bases and at J to 4 bases, leaving 7 bases not matched to a gene. This CDR3 has 15 residues. From germline, CDR1 is LNHDA and CDR2 SQIVND (reference sequence). CDR3 sequence reads: CASSETSGSAYEQYF. For the CDR3, the DNA is TGTGCCAGTAGTGAAACTAGCGGGAGTGCATACGAGCAGTACTTC.

The chain joins TRBV5-4 to TRBJ2-1, with TRBD2 matching over 10 bases. Germline loops: CDR1 SGHNT, CDR2 YYREEE (reference sequence). V trimming: 2 bases; J trimming: 0 bases; junction bases outside the gene matches: 5. The CDR3 spans 17 residues. CDR3 region: CASSFYASGSSYNEQFF. The CDR3 DNA follows: TGTGCCAGCAGCTTTTATGCTAGCGGGAGCTCCTACAATGAGCAGTTCTTC.

This clonotype has a count of ten or more. In nucleotides, the CDR3 is TGTGCCTGGAGCGAAGCAGGGTTTGGTGAAGCTTTCTTT. It specifies CAWSEAGFGEAFF. This rearrangement joins TRBV30 to TRBJ1-1; a weak D match, TRBD1 (5 bases). Trimming took off 3 bases at V and 7 bases at J, with 15 bases between the two ends. The CDR3 covers 13 residues. From germline, CDR1 is GTSNPN and CDR2 SVGIG (reference sequence).

The V and J genes are TRBV28 and TRBJ2-3; unclear D gene. V was cut by 2 bases and J by 7 bases, with 16 bases left in between. Germline values: CDR1 MDHEN, CDR2 SYDVKM. The CDR3 runs to 15 residues. CDR3 protein: CASSLGARFFNTQYF. In nucleotides, the CDR3 is TGTGCCAGCAGTTTAGGAGCCCGCTTTTTTAATACGCAGTATTTT.

The CDR3 loop reads CATSRDASGNIQYF. CDR3 nucleotides: TGTGCCACCAGCAGAGATGCTAGCGGAAACATTCAGTACTTC. The chain has TRBV15 and TRBJ2-4; 7 positions agree with TRBD2. The CDR3 length is 14 residues. Per germline, CDR1 LNHNV and CDR2 YYDKDF (reference sequence). With V trimmed by 0 bases and J by 6 bases, 2 bases remained unmatched.

This clonotype has a handful of counts. This chain uses TRBV6-1 with TRBJ2-3; TRBD2 might be the D (6 bases). The germline CDR1 and CDR2 sequences are MNHNS and SASEGT. V was clipped by 6 bases and J by 2 bases, with 18 bases between them. The CDR3 covers 16 residues. For the CDR3, the DNA is TGTGCCAGCAGAAGGCGGAGGGAGGAGATCACAGATACGCAGTATTTT. Protein: CASRRRREEITDTQYF.